Listed below are T cell receptor beta chains from one sample, sequenced in a study of shared T cell receptors in the human thymus. The assay was immunoSEQ multiplex PCR, and TCRdb's table has in-frame clones only and misses some. There are about 610,000 clones in the sample; 88% occur only once, and 0.0085% to 0.012% lies in the top ten. This sample was also put to use in a study of human thymus T cells.

The sample was thymocytes. The receptors come from a boy in the first two years of life with a congenital heart defect. Both conserved end residues are part of each CDR3. Each record gives: V gene, J gene, CDR3 length, D gene, clone size, CDR3 DNA, CDR3 protein. D genes are given only for firm matches. Clone size is shown for a subset of rows, as once, few, many or a class of expanded clone.

TRBV19	TRBJ2-1	14	.	few	TGTGCCAGTATGTTGGGGGAGGCTTACAATGAGCAGTTCTTC	CASMLGEAYNEQFF
TRBV4-1	TRBJ2-2	19	TRBD2	.	TGCGCCAGCAGCCAACCCCCCCTGACTAGCGGGAGTAGGGGCGGGGAGCTGTTTTTT	CASSQPPLTSGSRGGELFF
TRBV7-6	TRBJ2-2	20	TRBD2	.	TGTGCCAGCAGCCTTGGACTAGCGGGAGAAAAACCGATGAACACCGGGGAGCTGTTTTTT	CASSLGLAGEKPMNTGELFF
TRBV18	TRBJ2-2	14	TRBD2	.	TGTGCCAGCCAGACTAGCGGGCTCTTTGGGGAGCTGTTTTTT	CASQTSGLFGELFF
TRBV28	TRBJ2-7	17	TRBD1	.	TGTGCCAGCAGTTTTTACCCTTCCGGGACAGTGTCCTACGAGCAGTACTTC	CASSFYPSGTVSYEQYF
TRBV7-8	TRBJ1-5	16	.	.	TGTGCCAGCAGCTTAGATTTGGGGCGAAGCAATCAGCCCCAGCATTTT	CASSLDLGRSNQPQHF
TRBV7-8	TRBJ2-7	13	.	.	TGTGCCAGCAAGGGAGGCGGGCTCTACGAGCAGTACTTC	CASKGGGLYEQYF
TRBV7-7	TRBJ2-5	15	.	.	TGTGCCAGCAGCCCAACCCGGGAGAGCGATGAGACCCAGTACTTC	CASSPTRESDETQYF
TRBV2	TRBJ2-7	18	TRBD1	.	TGTGCCAGCATCCAGAACAGGGGGCTAGCCCACACCAACTACGAGCAGTACTTC	CASIQNRGLAHTNYEQYF
TRBV5-5	TRBJ1-2	14	.	.	TGTGCCAGCAGCTCCGGGGTCGTGGTCTATGGCTACACCTTC	CASSSGVVVYGYTF
TRBV11-3	TRBJ2-3	13	.	.	TGTGCCAGCAGCCGAGGAAAGGCAGATACGCAGTATTTT	CASSRGKADTQYF
TRBV27	TRBJ2-1	15	TRBD2	.	TGTGCCAGCAGTCCCCCTAGCGGGAGAATTGAAGAGCAGTTCTTC	CASSPPSGRIEEQFF
TRBV27	TRBJ2-2	14	TRBD2	.	TGTGCCAGCAGGGCAGCGGGGAGAGCCGGGGAGCTGTTTTTT	CASRAAGRAGELFF
TRBV6-6	TRBJ1-1	15	TRBD1	.	TGTGCCAGCAGTTACGTCGACAGGGCGAGATCTGAAGCTTTCTTT	CASSYVDRARSEAFF
TRBV2	TRBJ2-4	16	.	.	TGTGCCAGCAGGGATCTACACAGGGTAGCCAAAAACATTCAGTACTTC	CASRDLHRVAKNIQYF
TRBV15	TRBJ1-1	16	.	.	TGTGCCACCAGCAGAAATGGGCCCAGAATGAACACTGAAGCTTTCTTT	CATSRNGPRMNTEAFF
TRBV27	TRBJ2-7	15	TRBD1	.	TGTGCCAGCAGTCCGAGGGACAGGGGCGATAACGAGCAGTACTTC	CASSPRDRGDNEQYF
TRBV15	TRBJ2-1	16	TRBD1	.	TGTGCCACCAGCAGACAGGACAGGTTAGCCTACAATGAGCAGTTCTTC	CATSRQDRLAYNEQFF
TRBV25-1	TRBJ2-3	18	.	.	TGTGCCAGCAGTGATGGCCCTTCACGTGACGGTGAGGGAGATACGCAGTATTTT	CASSDGPSRDGEGDTQYF
TRBV4-2	TRBJ1-2	16	.	.	TGTGCCAGCAGCCCCCCCGAGGAGGGAGCAGACTATGGCTACACCTTC	CASSPPEEGADYGYTF
TRBV6-1	TRBJ1-5	15	.	.	TGTGCCAGCATTGAGGGGCCCAGGGAGGCTCAGCCCCAGCATTTT	CASIEGPREAQPQHF